This T cell receptor beta chain emerged from a study of CD8 T cells in Susac syndrome. The RNA input was about 0.5 to 1 ug, and it was reverse transcribed with random hexamers. Across 54 Vbeta and 13 Jbeta, TCR beta CDR3 was amplified with immunoSEQ multiplex PCR. In TCRdb, the immunoSEQ multiplex PCR reads were re-called with MiXCR into one record per CDR3 protein. The table records under 200,000 distinct CDR3 sequences, 85% to 95% of them present only once. Sequencing of TCR beta, carried out with a high-throughput approach, was applied to CD8+ and CD4+ T cells from the blood. TEMRA cells were FACS-enriched, while CD8+ and CD4+ T cells were negatively isolated. Losses at the gene ends were 4 bases for V and 7 bases for J; bases not matched to a gene: 7. Germline V lookup: CDR1 LGHDT, CDR2 YNNKEL (reference sequence). This CDR3 is built from 14 residues.

The sequenced sample consisted of CD4+ T cells from PBMCs. This receptor was taken from a human donor in good health. This chain uses TRBV3-1 with TRBJ1-5; TRBD1 matches 7 bases. The CDR3 here is CASSRGGDTQPQHF. The CDR3 DNA reads TGTGCCAGCAGCCGAGGGGGCGATACCCAGCCCCAGCATTTT.